The sequence of this T cell receptor (beta chain) was determined in a study of blood T cells in healthy people across ages (dated by TCRdb to 2013 to 2016). Broadly, across the study: In model experiments, roughly one uniquely barcoded TCR beta cDNA molecule per two T cells was captured by template switching. The donors were divided into four age groups: young (average around 17 years), middle-aged (almost 40), aged (roughly 66) and long-lived (about 80). To track age-related changes in TCR beta repertoire diversity, the study relied on deep sequencing normalized with unique cDNA molecular identifiers. The study analyzed two additional independent replicas of 1 million unique cDNA reads from the same blood draw for two donors, one aged 18 to 30 and one aged 80 or older. Donors of different ages were randomly distributed across sequencing lanes to avoid experimental bias.

The paper's findings and limits, for the study overall: Because donor CMV infection status was unknown, age-related changes in expanded clonotypes were potentially confounded. Since profiling was done on bulk unsorted PBMCs, naive and antigen-experienced compartments could not be conclusively compared. Compared with the aged group, the long-lived group had more naive CD4+ T cells, fewer expanded clones and increased TCR diversity, a pattern suggesting age selection. The percentage of naive T cells measured by flow cytometry correlated strongly with observed TCR beta diversity. As age increased, observed TCR beta diversity per million T cells dropped in a roughly linear way, and a significant reduction was already evident by age 40. Estimates of total diversity based on one million sequenced T cells were regarded as lower bounds and as underestimates.

Library prep was done by 5' RACE. Sequencing used an Illumina HiSeq 2500. A second PCR of roughly 6 to 12 cycles was run with a J-beta primer mix and a sample-barcoded 5' primer. Each TCR beta cDNA molecule received a unique molecular identifier from a template-switch 5' adaptor carrying 12 random nucleotides. Each sample yielded at least 3 million CDR3-containing paired-end reads. First-strand cDNA synthesis was performed from all RNA using the Mint cDNA synthesis kit, with priming by a TRBC-specific oligonucleotide. Following uracil-DNA glycosylase treatment, a first 18-cycle PCR with universal primers M1SS and BC2_uni_R was performed on all cDNA. On the authors' methods: For normalization, 1 million high-quality reads, each with a distinct molecular identifier, were randomly selected from each sample. Instead of being binned into consensus sequences, reads that shared molecular identifiers were thrown out. MiTCR, with a Q25 quality threshold and the strictest error-elimination algorithm, was used for CDR3 identification, clonotype clustering and error correction. Lower-bound total TCR beta diversity was estimated with a nonparametric unseen species model using Euler transformation. The public reads were run again by TCRdb, first through fastp at Q25 and then through MiXCR, and only productive beta chains were kept. When rows share a CDR3 protein, they turn into one entry using the most common DNA and genes. What appears here as the V and J calls and clone size reflects TCRdb's work, not the paper's. In this sample the table shows more than 800,000 distinct CDR3 sequences, 35% to 50% of which occur a single time. The ten biggest clones cover under 20% of the sample.

The CDR3, cysteine through phenylalanine, is 12 amino acids long. Only the CDR3 portion is preserved as DNA: 36 bases, with reading frame beginning at the first base. Taken from the germline V gene (reference sequence), the CDR1 and CDR2 loops are SGHKS and YYEKEE. Trimming removed 4 bases from V and 4 bases from J, leaving 7 bases between the germline ends. The donors were around 39 Caucasian individuals from Russia, aged roughly 6 to 100 years, who were systemically healthy. Each donor gave about 9.7 milliliters of peripheral blood, drawn into EDTA-treated Vacutainer tubes. PBMCs were isolated by Ficoll-Paque density-gradient centrifugation, with at least 7 million obtained per sample. Total RNA was extracted from PBMCs with Trizol reagent, with at least 6 micrograms obtained per sample. Naive CD45RAhigh/CD27high T cell percentages were measured by flow cytometry on a PBMC aliquot from every donor.

In this sample, this clonotype turned up many times. Its antigen has not been determined. The record has no base qualities; no much larger clone is one base away. This sequence was found in an older woman in good health. The sample consisted of blood. Here the chain combines TRBV5-5 and TRBJ2-3, with the D gene too uncertain to name. The nucleotide sequence reads TGTGCCAGCAGCATCCGAGCAGATACGCAGTATTTT. Translated, this gives CASSIRADTQYF.